This T cell receptor beta chain was sequenced in a study of shared clonotypes between healthy human individuals. The assay was immunoSEQ multiplex PCR, and TCRdb's table has in-frame clones only and misses some. The sample holds 150,000 to 200,000 clones, approximately 95% seen once. In the case of this clone: Its specificity is unknown.

Only Caucasian adults living in Nashville, Tennessee served as donors. The investigators split CD4+ cells into a CD45RA+ naive subset and a CD45RA-negative memory subset. Trimming stripped 1 base from V and 4 bases from J, with 11 bases between. CDR3 length: 14 amino acids. Germline V gives CDR1 SGHNT, CDR2 YYREEE (reference sequence). Study-wide points: The diversity represented, both genetic and in exposure history, was limited by few donors.

V is TRBV5-4 and J is TRBJ1-1; D not certain. The receptor's source is a woman younger than 45 in good health. Sequences were obtained from naive CD4+ T cells sorted from blood. Specified subset: CD45RA+ positively selected. The CDR3 region has the DNA TGTGCCAGCAGCTTGCCCGGGTACGGCACTGAAGCTTTCTTT. Amino acids: CASSLPGYGTEAFF. The full variable domain, in which reference TRBV5-4 and TRBJ1-1 provide the parts outside the CDR3, is ETGVTQSPTHLIKTRGQQVTLRCSSQSGHNTVSWYQQALGQGPQFIFQYYREEENGRGNFPPRFSGLQFPNYSSELNVNALELDDSALYLCASSLPGYGTEAFFGQGTRLTVV.